In its sample, the clone carrying this TCR beta chain was seen many times. Its antigen is undetermined. These data are taken from a study of molecular identifiers for immune sequencing clone quantification. As for the study in general: Replicate RNA from 20,000 or 100,000 naive CD8 T cells formed five aliquots; four were sequenced.

Generation of bulk TCR libraries relied on previously described methods and listed TCR primers. TCRdb redid the calling of the PCR reads with MiXCR, one entry per CDR3 protein. The sample carries about 510,000 distinct CDR3 sequences, 20% to 25% recorded once. The germline V gene has CDR1 MGHRA and CDR2 YSYEKL. V shed 2 bases, J shed 4 bases, and the junction held 8 bases outside the gene matches. The CDR3 extends over 17 amino acids. Broader study findings: Clones above 20 RNA copies held over 98% of effector molecules, under 1% in naive cells.

Using a CD8+CD4-CCR7+CD45RA+ phenotype, naive CD8 T cells were sorted. The chain employs TRBV4-1 and TRBJ1-1; 12 bases match TRBD1. The TCR was taken from a human donor in good health. Some libraries in this study had Jurkat cell RNA spiked in. Sequencing was done on a sample of naive CD8+ T cells from blood, with Jurkat cell RNA spiked in. Subset indicated: FACS-sorted CD8+CD4-CCR7+CD45RA+ naive T cells. The CDR3 DNA sequence: TGCGCCAGCAGCCAACCGGGACAGGGGGCTTTTGGCACTGAAGCTTTCTTT. It yields the protein CASSQPGQGAFGTEAFF.